This T cell receptor beta chain is drawn from a study of identical twins. Study observations and caveats: Conclusions relied on cross-sectional statistical analysis, not following the same donors.

The trim removed 4 bases at V and 7 bases at J, leaving 14 bases unmatched. CDR3 length: 17 residues. Germline V lookup: CDR1 MNHNS, CDR2 SASEGT. The cDNA had a unique molecular identifier and a template-switch universal primer site. TCRdb processed the 5' RACE reads anew with MiXCR; each CDR3 protein has one entry. The repertoire has 200,000 to 300,000 distinct CDR3 sequences, about 7.3% of them found once; the top ten carry 3.5% to 4%. This clonotype appeared a few times. What it binds is not known. A further study also used this sample, focusing on yellow fever vaccine responses in identical twins.

The sequenced sample consisted of memory (CD45RO+) T cells sorted from blood. The chain employs TRBV6-1 and TRBJ2-3, with 10 bases aligning to TRBD2. The sequence derives from a woman aged 18-29 years in good health. The CDR3: CASSATTRVLAGNTQYF. CDR3 in DNA: TGTGCCAGCAGTGCCACCACCCGGGTACTAGCGGGGAATACGCAGTATTTT.